The rows below give T cell receptor beta chains drawn from one sample of a study of blood T cell repertoires in COVID-19. Sequencing used immunoSEQ multiplex PCR; TCRdb keeps in-frame clones, though not all of them. In the table there are 250,000 to 300,000 clones, around 86% of which are singletons. The sequenced sample was PBMCs or T cells enriched from blood (not recorded which). These receptors all stem from a woman between 40 and 55 years old who had recovered from COVID-19. The CDR3 runs from the conserved cysteine through the conserved F or W. Each record gives: clone size, V gene, J gene, D gene, CDR3 DNA, CDR3 protein. The D gene is left open where the match is weak. Rows may omit the clone size; those that give it use once, few, many or a size class.

>-|TRBV5-6|TRBJ1-1|-
TGTGCCAGCAGCGCCTCCCCGGGTGGGAGCACTGAAGCTTTCTTT
CASSASPGGSTEAFF
>-|TRBV6-2/TRBV6-3|TRBJ2-1|-
TGTGCCAGCAGTTACTCAAGCCGACGGGAGCGGGATGAGCAGTTCTTC
CASSYSSRRERDEQFF
>-|TRBV7-8|TRBJ1-1|TRBD1
TGTGCCAGCAGCTCGACAGGGACGAGGACTGAAGCTTTCTTT
CASSSTGTRTEAFF
>-|TRBV6-2/TRBV6-3|TRBJ1-1|-
TGTGCCAGCAGTTACCGCTCGGGCCGGGGGAACACTGAAGCTTTCTTT
CASSYRSGRGNTEAFF
>-|TRBV5-1|TRBJ2-6|TRBD1
TGCGCCAGCAGCTCAGGGACAGGGGTAGTCTCTGGGGCCAACGTCCTGACTTTC
CASSSGTGVVSGANVLTF
>-|TRBV5-6|TRBJ2-7|TRBD1
TGTGCCAGCAGCTCCCGACAGGGGATCGTCCTCGAGCAGTACTTC
CASSSRQGIVLEQYF
>-|TRBV3-1/TRBV3-2|TRBJ2-1|-
TGTGCCAGCAGCCAAGAGACAGCTAGCTCCTACAATGAGCAGTTCTTC
CASSQETASSYNEQFF
>-|TRBV5-1|TRBJ2-5|-
TGCGCCAGCAGCTTGACAGTTCAAGAGACCCAGTACTTC
CASSLTVQETQYF
>once|TRBV6-5|TRBJ1-1|TRBD1
TGTGCCAGCAGTTGGGACAGGGGGAACACTGAAGCTTTCTTT
CASSWDRGNTEAFF
>-|TRBV19|TRBJ2-7|-
TGTGCCAGTAGTATACACAGGGAGAGGTCCGAGCAGTACTTC
CASSIHRERSEQYF
>-|TRBV5-5|TRBJ1-1|-
TGTGCCAGCAGCTCCTCCCCGGGTTTGAACACTGAAGCTTTCTTT
CASSSSPGLNTEAFF
>-|TRBV3-1/TRBV3-2|TRBJ1-2|TRBD1
TGTGCCAGCAGCCAAGACTTCGGACAGGCCCGCTATGGCTACACCTTC
CASSQDFGQARYGYTF
>-|TRBV5-4|TRBJ2-1|TRBD2
TGTGCCAGCAGAGAGACCAGCGGGATGGCATACAATGAGCAGTTCTTC
CASRETSGMAYNEQFF
>-|TRBV6-5|TRBJ2-7|-
TGTGCCAGCAGCCTAGTCCGTGGCGAGCAGTACTTC
CASSLVRGEQYF
>-|TRBV6-5|TRBJ2-5|TRBD1
TGTGCCAGCAGTTACGTCGAGGGGGCTCGGGAGACCCAGTACTTC
CASSYVEGARETQYF
>-|TRBV5-6|TRBJ1-2|-
TGTGCCAGCAGCTTGGCCCCGGGGGGTGATGGCTACACCTTC
CASSLAPGGDGYTF
>-|TRBV21-1|TRBJ2-2|-
TGTGCCAGCAGCAAAGAAAGCGGGGTCCCCGGGGAGCTGTTTTTT
CASSKESGVPGELFF
>-|TRBV4-1|TRBJ1-2|-
TGCGCCAGCAGCCAAAAGACAGACCTGAACTATGGCTACACCTTC
CASSQKTDLNYGYTF
>-|TRBV14|TRBJ2-5|-
TGTGCCAGCAGCCATCCCAACCAGTACTTC
CASSHPNQYF
>-|TRBV7-9|TRBJ1-1|-
TGTGCCAGCAGCTTAGGGTACGGGAACACTGAAGCTTTCTTT
CASSLGYGNTEAFF
>-|TRBV3-1/TRBV3-2|TRBJ2-2|TRBD1
TGTGCCAGCACCCCGAACAGGGGGCGCACCGGGGAGCTGTTTTTT
CASTPNRGRTGELFF
>-|TRBV27|TRBJ1-6|-
TGTGCCAGCAGACCCCAGGGGCGGAATTCACCCCTCCACTTT
CASRPQGRNSPLHF
>-|TRBV6-1|TRBJ2-7|TRBD2
TGTGCCAGCAGTGAAGCGCCAATCGCTCTAGCGGGGTTGCTCACGGGCTACTACGAGCAGTACTTC
CASSEAPIALAGLLTGYYEQYF
>-|TRBV18|TRBJ2-7|-
TGTGCCAGCTCTGACCCTAGCGAGAGCTCCTACGAGCAGTACTTC
CASSDPSESSYEQYF
>once|TRBV19|TRBJ2-1|-
TGTGCCAGTAGTATTCTTGGGGACAACAATGAGCAGTTCTTC
CASSILGDNNEQFF
>-|TRBV5-6|TRBJ2-7|-
TGTGCCAGCAGCTTATCCCCCCAGGGGTACGAGCAGTACTTC
CASSLSPQGYEQYF
>-|TRBV3-1/TRBV3-2|TRBJ2-5|TRBD1
TGTGCCAGCAGCCAAGAAAAGGTCGGGACAGGGATAGAGACCCAGTACTTC
CASSQEKVGTGIETQYF
>-|TRBV7-2|TRBJ1-1|-
TGTGCCAGCGGACCAAGGGGGAGTGGAACTGAAGCTTTCTTT
CASGPRGSGTEAFF
>few|TRBV2|TRBJ2-7|-
TGTGCCAGCAGTGCGTGGGGGCCAGACGGGAAATACGAGCAGTACTTC
CASSAWGPDGKYEQYF
>-|TRBV4-1|TRBJ2-7|TRBD1
TGCGCCAGCAGTGGACAGGGGGATTTAAACGAGCAGTACTTC
CASSGQGDLNEQYF
>-|TRBV6-6|TRBJ2-7|-
TGTGCCAGCAGTTCCGGGACTCTCTACGAGCAGTACTTC
CASSSGTLYEQYF
>-|TRBV20-1|TRBJ1-1|-
TGCAGTGCTAGTGGCAGGGTCACTGAAGCTTTCTTT
CSASGRVTEAFF
>-|TRBV5-1|TRBJ1-4|-
TGCGCCAGCAGCTTGGCGATGGGGCTCGGTGAAAAACTGTTTTTT
CASSLAMGLGEKLFF
>-|TRBV5-1|TRBJ2-3|TRBD1
TGCGCCAGCAGACGGACAGGGGGCGACACAGATACGCAGTATTTT
CASRRTGGDTDTQYF
>-|TRBV7-9|TRBJ2-1|TRBD2
TGTGCCAGCAGCCAGCGCGGGGGGGCCGGTGTTAATGAGCAGTTCTTC
CASSQRGGAGVNEQFF
>once|TRBV19|TRBJ2-3|TRBD2
TGTGCCACGGCGGGGGGGAGTGTACATACGCAGTATTTT
CATAGGSVHTQYF
>-|TRBV5-1|TRBJ2-1|TRBD2
TGCGCCAGCAGCAGGACCGGGACTAGCGGGGGGTACAATGAGCAGTTCTTC
CASSRTGTSGGYNEQFF
>-|TRBV7-9|TRBJ2-2|-
TGTGCCAGCAGCAGAACAGGGAACACCGGGGAGCTGTTTTTT
CASSRTGNTGELFF
>-|TRBV30|TRBJ1-6|TRBD1
TGTGCCTGGTCGAGTTTCGGGACAGGATATAATTCACCCCTCCACTTT
CAWSSFGTGYNSPLHF
>-|TRBV30|TRBJ1-1|-
TGTGCCTGGAAACAGGCGAACACTGAAGCTTTCTTT
CAWKQANTEAFF
>-|TRBV3-1/TRBV3-2|TRBJ1-2|-
TGTGCCAGCAGCCCTTTATCCAACTATGGCTACACCTTC
CASSPLSNYGYTF
>once|TRBV19|TRBJ1-2|TRBD1
TGTGCCAGTAGCACGACAGGGGCAATGAACTATGGCTACACCTTC
CASSTTGAMNYGYTF
>-|TRBV30|TRBJ2-2|TRBD1
TGTGCCTGGTCGACCTCCGGGACAGCAGCGAACACCGGGGAGCTGTTTTTT
CAWSTSGTAANTGELFF
>-|TRBV4-2|TRBJ1-5|-
TGTGCCAGCAGCCAAGCCCACGGGGGCAATCAGCCCCAGCATTTT
CASSQAHGGNQPQHF
>-|TRBV6-2/TRBV6-3|TRBJ1-5|-
TGTGCCAGCAGTCCCCGGATCGGGTCGTATAGCAATCAGCCCCAGCATTTT
CASSPRIGSYSNQPQHF
>-|TRBV6-2/TRBV6-3|TRBJ1-2|TRBD1
TGTGCCAGCAGTCTAAGAGAGGACAGGGGCTACACCTTC
CASSLREDRGYTF
>-|TRBV6-1|TRBJ1-2|-
TGTGCCAGCAGTTATGAGGCCTATGGCTACACCTTC
CASSYEAYGYTF
>few|TRBV25-1|TRBJ1-2|-
TGTGCCAGCGAGAGGACTGGACAGGGCTACACCTTC
CASERTGQGYTF
>-|TRBV9|TRBJ1-1|TRBD1
TGTGCCAGCAGCGTGACGACAGGGATCCACACTGAAGCTTTCTTT
CASSVTTGIHTEAFF
>-|TRBV5-8|TRBJ1-5|TRBD1
TGTGCCAGCAGCCAGGGACAGGGGCCGATCAATCAGCCCCAGCATTTT
CASSQGQGPINQPQHF